A selection of T cell receptor beta chains follows, all from one sample in a study of blood T cell repertoires in COVID-19. Profiling relied on immunoSEQ multiplex PCR, and the TCRdb table lists in-frame clones only, not all of them. The sample contains about 170,000 clones, under 95% of which appear only once. The sequenced sample consisted of peripheral blood. The receptor set was obtained from a man aged 18 to 29 with COVID-19, enrolled during active disease. CDR3s include the opening cysteine and the closing phenylalanine or tryptophan.

TRBJ1-1	TRBV19	14	CASSPTTRNTEAFF
TRBJ2-1	TRBV10-2	14	CASSRLSSYNEQFF
TRBJ1-6	TRBV7-9	16	CASSFLRQGGNSPLHF
TRBJ2-7	TRBV5-1	15	CASSSTAGGTYEQYF
TRBJ2-7	TRBV11-3	14	CASSPRGPTYEQYF
TRBJ2-7	TRBV6-5	14	CASSRQGTSYEQYF
TRBJ1-1	TRBV7-9	11	CASSLEGGAFF
TRBJ1-5	TRBV27	14	CASSLRGGPRPQHF
TRBJ2-4	TRBV2	15	CASSGRGLAKNIQYF
TRBJ1-5	TRBV5-1	14	CASSFGGVDQPQHF
TRBJ1-1	TRBV29-1	13	CSVVHTLNTEAFF
TRBJ2-1	TRBV11-2	12	CASSSGVKVQFF
TRBJ1-6	TRBV24-1	12	CATSEISSPLHF
TRBJ1-3	TRBV2	16	CASSERGSSSGNTIYF
TRBJ2-7	TRBV5-4	13	CASSFPAGDEQYF
TRBJ1-1	TRBV28	13	CASSSRQGPEAFF
TRBJ2-2	TRBV5-5	17	CASSPAGGQVSSGELFF
TRBJ2-7	TRBV29-1	13	CSVRLAGPYEQYF
TRBJ2-3	TRBV7-5	16	CARTPLRIPRTDTQYF
TRBJ2-2	TRBV28	15	CASSLGQSNTGELFF
TRBJ2-5	TRBV4-3	15	CASSQENQGAETQYF
TRBJ2-7	TRBV6-2/TRBV6-3	13	CASSLARSYEQYF
TRBJ1-2	TRBV19	14	CASTIRGNNYGYTF
TRBJ2-7	TRBV13	11	CASSHSYEQYF
TRBJ2-2	TRBV25-1	13	CASSVVLTGELFF
TRBJ2-6	TRBV29-1	13	CSVAKLGANVLTF
TRBJ1-3	TRBV14	14	CASSERGNGNTIYF
TRBJ2-1	TRBV28	14	CASTEAQTGTKQFF
TRBJ2-7	TRBV2	15	CASSATGQGINEQYF
TRBJ1-2	TRBV4-2	16	CASSQALSAGTDGYTF
TRBJ1-5	TRBV28	15	CASSFWRFSNQPQHF
TRBJ2-7	TRBV30	12	CAWSRGTYEQYF
TRBJ2-2	TRBV7-2	14	CASRYREGGGELFF
TRBJ1-2	TRBV7-8	15	CASSLAGRANYGYTF
TRBJ1-6	TRBV28	13	CASSSRGASPLHF
TRBJ1-2	TRBV7-2	17	CASSLGVRGGVNYGYTF
TRBJ1-2	TRBV24-1	15	CATSGTGRSDYGYTF
TRBJ1-2	TRBV19	16	CASSIATGRALGGYTF
TRBJ2-7	TRBV7-9	12	CASSLLAYEQYF
TRBJ1-1	TRBV9	16	CASSESTDGKGTEAFF
TRBJ1-4	TRBV10-3	15	CAISGQGPTNEKLLF
TRBJ1-1	TRBV5-4	14	CASSRDLTNTEAFF
TRBJ1-3	TRBV28	14	CASSFGQVENTIYF
TRBJ2-7	TRBV5-3	18	CARNPSDSEAGGAYEQYF
TRBJ1-6	TRBV11-2	12	CASSPGGSPLHF
TRBJ1-2	TRBV7-9	12	CASTGQGYGYTF
TRBJ1-2	TRBV4-3	16	CASSQAASVGGGGYTF
TRBJ2-7	TRBV2	12	CASSPDSGEQYF
TRBJ1-5	TRBV5-8	16	CASSLDWGQGDQPQHF
TRBJ1-1	TRBV5-6	15	CASSSGTGGNTEAFF